These T cell receptor beta chains were read from a single sample in a study of shared clonotypes between healthy human individuals. The method was immunoSEQ multiplex PCR; TCRdb's version includes in-frame clones alone and lacks a portion of them. The sample lists 950,000 to 1,200,000 clones, 70% to 80% seen once, with almost 0.9% in the top ten. Specimen: memory CD4+ T cells from PBMCs. The receptor set was obtained from a young man in good health. Some clones in this sample may be carry-over from other donors' samples. CDR3s include the opening cysteine and the closing phenylalanine or tryptophan. D genes are given only for firm matches. A row's size may be missing; if present it is once, few, many or a size class.

.,TRBJ2-7,TRBV7-2,TRBD2,TGTGCCAGCAGCTTAGCTCCTAGCGGGTTCTCCTACGAGCAGTACTTC,CASSLAPSGFSYEQYF
.,TRBJ2-5,TRBV2,TRBD1,TGTGCCAGCAGTGACGCCGGGACAGGGGGCGAGACCCAGTACTTC,CASSDAGTGGETQYF
.,TRBJ1-1,TRBV10-3,.,TGTGCCATCAGTGAAAGGCTGAGGGCCCGAGTAGGCACTGAAGCTTTCTTT,CAISERLRARVGTEAFF
.,TRBJ1-1,TRBV7-2,TRBD1,TGTGCCAGCAGCTTAAGCAGGGGGAGCACTGAAGCTTTCTTT,CASSLSRGSTEAFF
many,TRBJ2-1,TRBV9,.,TGTGCCAGCAGCGAAAGCGCCCACTCCTACAATGAGCAGTTCTTC,CASSESAHSYNEQFF
.,TRBJ2-2,TRBV9,.,TGTGCCAGCAGCGTAGGGGGGCGAGGTTTATCCGGGGAGCTGTTTTTT,CASSVGGRGLSGELFF
once,TRBJ1-3,TRBV6-6,TRBD1,TGTGCCAGCAGTTACTCTGGAGGGGGCGCGTCTAACACCATATATTTT,CASSYSGGGASNTIYF
.,TRBJ2-5,TRBV2,.,TGTGCCAGCAGTGATTGGCCAGGCGAAGAGACCCAGTACTTC,CASSDWPGEETQYF
.,TRBJ2-4,TRBV28,.,TGTGCCAGCACCAAAGGTGGCAGCTTAGCCAAAAACATTCAGTACTTC,CASTKGGSLAKNIQYF
.,TRBJ1-2,TRBV18,.,TGTGCCAGCTCCCAGGGACTAAACTATGGCTACACCTTC,CASSQGLNYGYTF
.,TRBJ2-1,TRBV28,TRBD2,TGTGCCAGCAGTCTCGGGGGGGACAATGAGCAGTTCTTC,CASSLGGDNEQFF
few,TRBJ1-2,TRBV28,TRBD1,TGTGCCAGCAGTTTAGGGACAGGCTATGGCTACACCTTC,CASSLGTGYGYTF
once,TRBJ2-7,TRBV7-2,.,TGTGCCAGCAGCTCGTCACAGGGATACGAGCAGTACTTC,CASSSSQGYEQYF
.,TRBJ1-3,TRBV30,TRBD1,TGTGCCTGGAGTCTCGGACAGGGGAGGCACACCATATATTTT,CAWSLGQGRHTIYF